The 8 T cell receptor beta chains listed next were all sequenced from one sample in a study of blood T cell repertoires in COVID-19. TCRdb's table, derived via immunoSEQ multiplex PCR, lists solely in-frame clones and lacks some. The repertoire consists of about 260,000 clones, with approximately 86% occurring once and the leading ten covering approximately 0.7%. Sequencing input: peripheral blood. The receptors come from a human donor in a cohort sampled during active COVID-19.

The chain carries TRBV13 and TRBJ2-7, with TRBD1 matching 9 bases. The CDR3 length is 17 residues. V shed 1 base, J shed 5 bases, and the junction held 12 bases outside the gene matches. Germline-derived CDR1 and CDR2 are PRHDT and FYEKMQ (reference sequence). The CDR3, as DNA: TGTGCCAGCAGCTTAGCGTTATGGGACAGGGTCAATCACGAGCAGTACTTC. Its translation: CASSLALWDRVNHEQYF.

The chain joins TRBV6-1 to TRBJ2-7; D gene unclear. Germline V lookup: CDR1 MNHNS, CDR2 SASEGT. The CDR3 consists of 15 residues. The ends were cut back, 0 bases at V and 0 bases at J, with 9 bases in the middle. The CDR3 sequence is CASSEARMSSYEQYF. CDR3 DNA sequence: TGTGCCAGCAGTGAAGCGCGTATGAGCTCCTACGAGCAGTACTTC.

This clone was counted a single time. The chain joins TRBV9 to TRBJ1-2; weak D call: TRBD1 (5 bases). The V end lost 6 bases, the J end lost 8 bases, and 14 bases lay between the germline ends. This CDR3 region has 12 residues. CDR1 is SGDLS and CDR2 is YYNGEE in the germline V gene. CDR3 region: CASTGGGEGYTF. As DNA, the CDR3 is TGTGCCAGCACCGGGGGGGGTGAGGGCTACACCTTC. Full variable domain (missing parts from reference TRBV9 and TRBJ1-2): DSGVTQTPKHLITATGQRVTLRCSPRSGDLSVYWYQQSLDQGLQFLIQYYNGEERAKGNILERFSAQQFPDLHSELNLSSLELGDSALYFCASTGGGEGYTFGSGTRLTVV.

The chain carries TRBV7-9 and TRBJ2-7; no reliable D call. The CDR3 length is 12 residues. V was shortened by 2 bases and J by 7 bases, with 9 bases between the two germline ends. Germline assignment: CDR1 SEHNR and CDR2 FQNEAQ (reference sequence). The CDR3 is CASSLSYQEQYF. The CDR3 DNA is TGTGCCAGCAGCTTATCCTATCAAGAGCAGTACTTC.

The chain couples TRBV19 to TRBJ1-6; 10 bases are a match to TRBD1. This CDR3 has 16 amino acids. Germline V gene sequence: CDR1 LNHDA, CDR2 SQIVND (reference sequence). V was pared by 3 bases and J by 7 bases, with 6 bases of the junction left unmatched. This CDR3 is CASSIPRDRGNSPLHF. Written as DNA, the CDR3 is TGTGCCAGTAGTATCCCCCGGGACAGGGGAAATTCACCCCTCCACTTT.

This chain connects TRBV28 to TRBJ2-1; TRBD2 agrees at 7 bases. This CDR3 contains 13 residues. V lost 6 bases to trimming and J lost 4 bases; unmatched junction nucleotides: 3. Germline loops: CDR1 MDHEN, CDR2 SYDVKM. The CDR3 DNA is TGTGCCAGCAGGGGGACTACATACAATGAGCAGTTCTTC. This gives the protein CASRGTTYNEQFF.

The chain joins TRBV6-2 or TRBV6-3 to TRBJ1-5; maybe TRBD1 (5 bases). CDR3 length: 14 amino acids. V lost 2 bases, J lost 9 bases, and 14 bases lay in between. The germline V gene has CDR1 MNHEY and CDR2 SVGEGT. The CDR3 nucleotides are TGTGCCAGCAGTTACGGGGGGTTACGGCTGCCCCAGCATTTT. As protein: CASSYGGLRLPQHF.

The chain joins TRBV10-1 to TRBJ2-7, with 10 nucleotides matching TRBD2. CDR1 is WNHNN and CDR2 is SYGVQD in the germline V gene (reference sequence). Unmatched junction bases numbered 6, after V lost 8 bases and J lost 2 bases. CDR3 length equals 14 residues. CDR3 loop: CASQTSGNPYEQYF. The CDR3 coding sequence is TGCGCCAGCCAAACTAGCGGGAACCCCTACGAGCAGTACTTC.